The sequence of this T cell receptor (beta chain) was determined in a study of cytomegalovirus exposure and HLA in healthy donors. In the PCR, 60 Vbeta and 13 Jbeta primers were used. The assay was immunoSEQ multiplex PCR, and TCRdb's table has in-frame clones only and misses some. In the table there are 150,000 to 200,000 clones, around 82% of which are singletons. Germline CDR1 SQVTM, CDR2 ANQGSEA. This CDR3 has 13 residues. The germline V and J ends were trimmed by 5 bases and 5 bases, with 15 bases remaining between them. On this clone itself: Its antigen is unknown.

Regarding the study as a whole: An analysis was carried out later, and it reportedly showed fewer N-insertions in an Asian-associated ancestry cluster than the approximately 660-donor mean. TCR beta chains numbering more than 150 were designated cytomegalovirus-associated.

The specimen sequenced was PBMCs. V is TRBV29-1 and J is TRBJ1-1; maybe TRBD1 (6 bases). This clonotype was sampled from a man in his forties in good health and CMV-seronegative. Written as DNA, the CDR3 is TGCAGCGTTCTACAGGGTGGTTCAACTGAAGCTTTCTTT. It codes for CSVLQGGSTEAFF.